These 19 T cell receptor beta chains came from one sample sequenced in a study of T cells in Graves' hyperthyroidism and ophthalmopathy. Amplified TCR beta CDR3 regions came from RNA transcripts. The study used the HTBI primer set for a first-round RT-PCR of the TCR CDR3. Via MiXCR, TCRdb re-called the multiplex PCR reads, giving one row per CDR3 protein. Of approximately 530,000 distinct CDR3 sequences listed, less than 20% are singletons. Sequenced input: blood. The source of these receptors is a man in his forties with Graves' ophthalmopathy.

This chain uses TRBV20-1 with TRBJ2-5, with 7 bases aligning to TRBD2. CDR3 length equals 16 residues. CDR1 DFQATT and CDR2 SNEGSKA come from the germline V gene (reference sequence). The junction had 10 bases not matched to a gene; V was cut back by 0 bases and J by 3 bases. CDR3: CSARDPAWEGEETQYF. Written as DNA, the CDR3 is TGCAGTGCTAGAGACCCCGCGTGGGAGGGAGAAGAGACCCAGTACTTC.

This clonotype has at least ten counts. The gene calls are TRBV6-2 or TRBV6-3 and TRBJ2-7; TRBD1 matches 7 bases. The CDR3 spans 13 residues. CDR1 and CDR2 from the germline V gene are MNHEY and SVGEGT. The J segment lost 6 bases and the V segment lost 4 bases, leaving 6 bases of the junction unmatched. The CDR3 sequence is CASSWGQTSEQYF. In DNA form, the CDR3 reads TGTGCCAGCAGTTGGGGACAGACCAGCGAGCAGTACTTC.

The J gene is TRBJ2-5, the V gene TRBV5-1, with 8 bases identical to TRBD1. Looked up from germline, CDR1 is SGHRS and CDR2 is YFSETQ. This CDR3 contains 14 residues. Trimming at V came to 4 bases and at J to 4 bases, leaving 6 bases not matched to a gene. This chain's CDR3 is CASSAGQGRETQYF. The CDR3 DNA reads TGCGCCAGCAGCGCAGGACAGGGCAGAGAGACCCAGTACTTC.

CDR3 sequence: CAISPGTADGEKLFF. The CDR3 DNA is TGTGCCATCAGTCCCGGGACCGCGGACGGCGAAAAACTGTTTTTT. The chain employs TRBV10-3 and TRBJ1-4; tentative D call: TRBD1 (5 bases). CDR3 size: 15 residues. Trimming left V 5 bases short and J 8 bases short, with 18 bases between. Germline loops: CDR1 ENHRY, CDR2 SYGVKD.

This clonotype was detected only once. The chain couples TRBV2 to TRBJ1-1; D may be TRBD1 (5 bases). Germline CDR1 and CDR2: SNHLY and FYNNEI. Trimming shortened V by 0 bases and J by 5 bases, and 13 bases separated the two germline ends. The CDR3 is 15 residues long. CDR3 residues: CASSEAGRRGTEAFF. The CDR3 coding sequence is TGTGCCAGCAGTGAAGCGGGGAGGCGGGGGACTGAAGCTTTCTTT.

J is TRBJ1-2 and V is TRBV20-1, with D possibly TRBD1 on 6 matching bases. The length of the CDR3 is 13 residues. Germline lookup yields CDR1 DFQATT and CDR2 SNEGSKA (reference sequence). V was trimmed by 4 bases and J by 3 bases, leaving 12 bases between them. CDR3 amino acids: CSAKTGPHYGYTF. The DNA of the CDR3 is TGCAGTGCTAAAACAGGGCCCCACTATGGCTACACCTTC.

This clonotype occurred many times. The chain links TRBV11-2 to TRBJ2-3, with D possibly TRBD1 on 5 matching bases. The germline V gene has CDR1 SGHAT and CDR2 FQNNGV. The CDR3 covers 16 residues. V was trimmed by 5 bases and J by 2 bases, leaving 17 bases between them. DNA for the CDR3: TGTGCCAGCAGCCACCATACAGGTCCACCCACAGATACGCAGTATTTT. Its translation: CASSHHTGPPTDTQYF.

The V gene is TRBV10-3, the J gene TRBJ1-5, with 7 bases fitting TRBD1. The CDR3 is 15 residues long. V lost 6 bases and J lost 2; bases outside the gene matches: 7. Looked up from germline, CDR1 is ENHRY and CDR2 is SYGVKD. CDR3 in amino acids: CAIRPQGPGNQPQHF. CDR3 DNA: TGTGCCATCAGACCACAGGGGCCTGGCAATCAGCCCCAGCATTTT.

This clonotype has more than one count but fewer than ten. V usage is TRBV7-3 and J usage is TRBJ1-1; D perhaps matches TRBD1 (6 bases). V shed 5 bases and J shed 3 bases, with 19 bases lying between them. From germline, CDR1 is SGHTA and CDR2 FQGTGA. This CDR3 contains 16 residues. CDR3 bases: TGTGCCAGCAGCCAAACTCATTCGGACAGATACACTGAAGCTTTCTTT. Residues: CASSQTHSDRYTEAFF.

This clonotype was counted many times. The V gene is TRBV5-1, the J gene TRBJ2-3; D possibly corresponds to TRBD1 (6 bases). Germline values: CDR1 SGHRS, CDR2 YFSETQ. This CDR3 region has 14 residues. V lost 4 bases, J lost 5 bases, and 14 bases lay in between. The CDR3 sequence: CASSLGGVEDTQYF. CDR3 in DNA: TGCGCCAGCAGCCTAGGGGGAGTTGAAGATACGCAGTATTTT.

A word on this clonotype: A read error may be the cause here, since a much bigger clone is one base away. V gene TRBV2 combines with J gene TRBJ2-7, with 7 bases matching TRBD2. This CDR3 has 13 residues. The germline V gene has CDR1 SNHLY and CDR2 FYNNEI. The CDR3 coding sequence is TGTGCCAGCAGGCTAGCGGCCTCCTGCGAGCAGTACTTC. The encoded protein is CASRLAASCEQYF.

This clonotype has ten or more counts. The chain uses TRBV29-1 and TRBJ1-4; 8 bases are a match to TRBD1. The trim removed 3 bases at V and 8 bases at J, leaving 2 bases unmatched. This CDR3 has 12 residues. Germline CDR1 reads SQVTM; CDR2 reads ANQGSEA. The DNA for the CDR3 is TGCAGCGTTGATGGACAGGGAGAAAAACTGTTTTTT. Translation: CSVDGQGEKLFF.

CDR3 nucleotide sequence: TGCGCCAGCAGCTTCCGGCTCAGCAGCTCCTACAATGAGCAGTTCTTC. Protein: CASSFRLSSSYNEQFF. V usage is TRBV5-1 and J usage is TRBJ2-1; D gene uncertain. Trimming shortened V by 2 bases and J by 0 bases, and 12 bases separated the two germline ends. There are 16 residues in the CDR3. CDR1 and CDR2 (germline): SGHRS, YFSETQ.

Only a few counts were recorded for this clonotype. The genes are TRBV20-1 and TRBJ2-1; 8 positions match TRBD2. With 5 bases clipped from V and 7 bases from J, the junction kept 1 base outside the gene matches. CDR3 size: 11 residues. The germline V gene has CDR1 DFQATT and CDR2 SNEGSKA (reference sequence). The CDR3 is CSAPGGNEQFF. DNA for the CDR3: TGCAGTGCTCCGGGGGGGAATGAGCAGTTCTTC.

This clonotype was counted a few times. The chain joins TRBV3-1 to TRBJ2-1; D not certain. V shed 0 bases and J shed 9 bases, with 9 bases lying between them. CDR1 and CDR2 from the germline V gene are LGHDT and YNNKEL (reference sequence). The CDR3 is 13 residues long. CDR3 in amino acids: CASSQDTRSEQFF. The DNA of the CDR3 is TGTGCCAGCAGCCAAGATACGAGGTCTGAGCAGTTCTTC.

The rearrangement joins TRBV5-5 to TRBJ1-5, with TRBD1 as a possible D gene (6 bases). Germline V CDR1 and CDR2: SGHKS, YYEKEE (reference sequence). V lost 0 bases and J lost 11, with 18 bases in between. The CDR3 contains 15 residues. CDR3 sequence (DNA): TGTGCCAGCAGCTTGGAACGACAGGCATTCCGTGCCCAGCATTTT. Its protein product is CASSLERQAFRAQHF.

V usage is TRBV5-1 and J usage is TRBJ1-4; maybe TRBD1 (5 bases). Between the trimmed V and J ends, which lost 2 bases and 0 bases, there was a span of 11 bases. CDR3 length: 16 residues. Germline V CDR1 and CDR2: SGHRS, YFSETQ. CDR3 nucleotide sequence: TGCGCCAGCAGCTTAAAAGGGACCCCAACTAATGAAAAACTGTTTTTT. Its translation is CASSLKGTPTNEKLFF. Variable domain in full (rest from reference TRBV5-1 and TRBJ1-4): KAGVTQTPRYLIKTRGQQVTLSCSPISGHRSVSWYQQTPGQGLQFLFEYFSETQRNKGNFPGRFSGRQFSNSRSEMNVSTLELGDSALYLCASSLKGTPTNEKLFFGSGTQLSVL.

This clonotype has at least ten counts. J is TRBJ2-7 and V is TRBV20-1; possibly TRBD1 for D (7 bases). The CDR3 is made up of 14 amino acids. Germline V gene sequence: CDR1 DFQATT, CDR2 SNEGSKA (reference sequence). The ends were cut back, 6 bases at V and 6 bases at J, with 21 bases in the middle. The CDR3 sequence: CSARQGRTTSEQYF. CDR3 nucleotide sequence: TGCAGTGCAAGACAGGGACGGACTACTAGCGAGCAGTACTTC.

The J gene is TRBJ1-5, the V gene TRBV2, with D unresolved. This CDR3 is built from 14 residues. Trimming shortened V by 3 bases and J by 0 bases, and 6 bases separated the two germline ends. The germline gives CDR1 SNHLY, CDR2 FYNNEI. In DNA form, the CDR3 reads TGTGCCAGCAGTGAGATCTTTAGCAATCAGCCCCAGCATTTT. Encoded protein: CASSEIFSNQPQHF.